This TCR beta chain was identified during a study of blood T cell repertoires in COVID-19. Looking at the study overall: The samples span acute and convalescent COVID-19 from the United States, Italy and Spain. Sources were T cells, B-cell-depleted T cells, or PBMCs; the material itself was cDNA or gDNA.

Trimming took 0 bases from V and 2 from J, leaving 9 bases between them. The CDR3 is 15 residues long. Germline V gives CDR1 LGHNA, CDR2 YNFKEQ. Original processing methods: Nucleated cell counts were estimated from reference gene primer amplification. Clones were sequenced by immunoSEQ multiplex PCR, and TCRdb holds only the in-frame ones, with some missing. V and J calls and clone size are those listed in that table; D and trimming were worked out from the DNA. The data hold roughly 140,000 clones, with about four fifths observed a single time. Sample: peripheral blood. The TCR comes from a human donor in a cohort sampled during active COVID-19. The J gene is TRBJ2-3, the V gene TRBV4-2, with D hard to call. CDR3 sequence: CASSQDAQLTDTQYF. The CDR3 bases are TGTGCCAGCAGCCAAGATGCACAGCTCACAGATACGCAGTATTTT.